One sample yielded the 5 T cell receptor beta chains listed below, sequenced in a study of TIL therapy for anti-PD-1-resistant metastatic lung cancer. The time point is: pre-treatment sample, taken before nivolumab and TIL therapy. The tumor samples were excised metastases, mostly pleural nodules or supraclavicular lymph nodes. Sequencing used immunoSEQ v3. The data were produced by immunoSEQ multiplex PCR, yet TCRdb's version contains in-frame clones alone and is incomplete. The sample records approximately 12,000 clones, approximately 52% being singletons. The input for sequencing was tumor tissue, taken at baseline. These receptors were taken from a person between 25 and 80 years old with non-small cell lung cancer.

This sequence joins TRBV3-1 (or the pseudogene TRBV3-2) and TRBJ1-1, with D perhaps matching TRBD1 (6 bases). The CDR3 length is 14 residues. CDR1 and CDR2 from the germline V gene are LGHDT and YNNKEL (reference sequence). Trimming pared 1 base from V and 4 bases from J, leaving 10 bases between. DNA of the CDR3: TGTGCCAGCAGCCAAGGAGGGGGGGTCACTGAAGCTTTCTTT. It codes for CASSQGGGVTEAFF.

This chain joins TRBV6-5 and TRBJ2-7; weak D call: TRBD1 (6 bases). The CDR3 is made up of 12 amino acids. Germline V gives CDR1 MNHEY, CDR2 SVGAGI. Deletions cut 2 bases from V and 10 bases from J, with 12 bases between. This CDR3 is CASSYRGQRQYF. CDR3 DNA sequence: TGTGCCAGCAGTTACAGAGGACAGCGACAGTACTTC.

The chain recombines TRBV6-5 with TRBJ2-7; D is ambiguous. Germline values: CDR1 MNHEY, CDR2 SVGAGI. V was trimmed by 6 bases and J by 0 bases, leaving 12 bases between them. The CDR3 sequence is 14 residues long. The CDR3 DNA is TGTGCCAGCAGGTGGCAGACTGGCTCCTACGAGCAGTACTTC. Protein sequence: CASRWQTGSYEQYF.

The chain joins TRBV2 to TRBJ2-7; weak D call: TRBD2 (6 bases). The CDR3 totals 16 residues. Germline CDR1 reads SNHLY; CDR2 reads FYNNEI. V lost 3 bases to trimming and J lost 3 bases, with 18 bases between them. The CDR3 nucleotides are TGTGCCAGCAGTGAGGCTTGGGGGGACCCGATCTACGAGCAGTACTTC. Protein product: CASSEAWGDPIYEQYF.

The chain is built from TRBV6-5 and TRBJ1-2; TRBD1 is a possible D gene (5 bases). The germline V gene has CDR1 MNHEY and CDR2 SVGAGI. The CDR3 has 14 amino acids. Deletions cut 7 bases from V and 1 base from J, with 13 bases between. The CDR3 DNA reads as TGTGCCAGCATTAGGGCAGGGAGTAACTATGGCTACACCTTC. Residues: CASIRAGSNYGYTF.